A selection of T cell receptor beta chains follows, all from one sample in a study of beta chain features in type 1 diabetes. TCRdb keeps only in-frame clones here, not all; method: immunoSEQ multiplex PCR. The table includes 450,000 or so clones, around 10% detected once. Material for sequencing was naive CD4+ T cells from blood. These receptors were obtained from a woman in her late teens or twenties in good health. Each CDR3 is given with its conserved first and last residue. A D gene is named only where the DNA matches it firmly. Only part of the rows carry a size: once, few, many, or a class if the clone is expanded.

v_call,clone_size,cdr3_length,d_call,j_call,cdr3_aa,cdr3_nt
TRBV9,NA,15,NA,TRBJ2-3,CASSALRDGTDTQYF,TGTGCCAGCAGCGCCCTCCGGGACGGGACTGATACGCAGTATTTT
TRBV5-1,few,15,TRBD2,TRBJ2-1,CASNEGLAGINEQFF,TGCGCCAGCAACGAAGGACTAGCGGGGATCAATGAGCAGTTCTTC
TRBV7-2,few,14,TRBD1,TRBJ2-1,CASSRTGAYNEQFF,TGTGCCAGCAGCCGAACAGGGGCCTACAATGAGCAGTTCTTC
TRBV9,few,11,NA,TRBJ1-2,CASSGRDGYTF,TGTGCCAGCAGCGGAAGGGATGGCTACACCTTC
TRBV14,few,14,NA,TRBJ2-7,CASSPLKGGYEQYF,TGTGCCAGCAGCCCGCTTAAAGGGGGTTACGAGCAGTACTTC
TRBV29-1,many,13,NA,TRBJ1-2,CSVAAGGSYGYTF,TGCAGCGTTGCGGCCGGGGGCAGCTATGGCTACACCTTC
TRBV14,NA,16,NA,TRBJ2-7,CASSPRQSRGTYGQYF,TGTGCCAGCAGCCCGAGACAGAGTCGAGGAACCTACGGGCAGTACTTC
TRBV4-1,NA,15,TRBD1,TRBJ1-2,CASSQDWAGGDGYTF,TGCGCCAGCAGCCAAGATTGGGCAGGGGGCGACGGCTACACCTTC
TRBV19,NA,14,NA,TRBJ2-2,CASSTGQNTGELFF,TGTGCCAGTAGTACAGGACAGAACACCGGGGAGCTGTTTTTT
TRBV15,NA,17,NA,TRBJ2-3,CATSRDRAGTATDTQYF,TGTGCCACCAGCAGAGATCGGGCAGGGACGGCCACAGATACGCAGTATTTT
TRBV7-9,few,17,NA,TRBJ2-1,CASSPKFSGAPYNEQFF,TGTGCCAGCAGTCCAAAATTTTCCGGAGCCCCTTACAATGAGCAGTTCTTC
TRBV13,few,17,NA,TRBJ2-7,CASSPRIPTTGIHEQYF,TGTGCCAGCAGCCCCCGCATCCCCACCACAGGGATCCACGAGCAGTACTTC
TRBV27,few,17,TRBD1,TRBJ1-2,CASSPDRTGSGYYGYTF,TGTGCCAGCAGTCCCGATCGGACAGGGTCCGGCTACTATGGCTACACCTTC
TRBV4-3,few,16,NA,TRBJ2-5,CASSRGLEEGQETQYF,TGCGCCAGCAGCCGAGGACTGGAGGAGGGCCAAGAGACCCAGTACTTC
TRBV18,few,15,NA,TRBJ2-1,CASSPSTRSYNEQFF,TGTGCCAGCTCACCTAGTACAAGATCCTACAATGAGCAGTTCTTC
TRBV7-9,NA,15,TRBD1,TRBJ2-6,CASTGGLSGANVLTF,TGTGCCAGCACAGGGGGTCTCTCTGGGGCCAACGTCCTGACTTTC
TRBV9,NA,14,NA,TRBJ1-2,CAMLGAGRYYGYTF,TGTGCCATGCTAGGAGCGGGCAGATACTATGGCTACACCTTC
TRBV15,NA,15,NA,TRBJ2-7,CATSRDLARGREQYF,TGTGCCACCAGCAGAGATCTGGCGCGGGGGCGCGAGCAGTACTTC
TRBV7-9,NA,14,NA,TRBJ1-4,CASSLGQGNEKLFF,TGTGCCAGCAGCTTAGGCCAGGGGAATGAAAAACTGTTTTTT
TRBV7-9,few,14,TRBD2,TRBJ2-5,CASSLVTGGETQYF,TGTGCCAGCAGCTTAGTCACGGGAGGCGAGACCCAGTACTTC
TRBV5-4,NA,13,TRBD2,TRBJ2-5,CASGTSGVEAQYF,TGTGCCAGCGGGACTAGCGGGGTAGAGGCCCAGTACTTC
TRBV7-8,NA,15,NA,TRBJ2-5,CASSLDRLLGETQYF,TGTGCCAGCAGCCTCGACCGGCTCCTCGGGGAGACCCAGTACTTC
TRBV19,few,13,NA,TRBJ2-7,CASRGTDSYEQYF,TGTGCCAGTAGGGGGACGGACTCCTACGAGCAGTACTTC
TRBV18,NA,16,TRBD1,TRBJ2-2,CASSEGQAANTGELFF,TGTGCCAGCTCAGAAGGACAGGCCGCGAACACCGGGGAGCTGTTTTTT
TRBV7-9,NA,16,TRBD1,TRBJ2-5,CASSSPRTGIQETQYF,TGTGCCAGCAGCTCACCCAGGACAGGGATCCAAGAGACCCAGTACTTC
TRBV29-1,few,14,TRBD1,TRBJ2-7,CSVDAQGNGYEQYF,TGCAGCGTTGATGCACAGGGGAATGGTTACGAGCAGTACTTC
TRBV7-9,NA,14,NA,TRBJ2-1,CASSPQGQNNEQFF,TGTGCCAGCAGCCCCCAGGGGCAGAACAATGAGCAGTTCTTC
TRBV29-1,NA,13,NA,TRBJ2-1,CSVEANSAGEQFF,TGCAGCGTTGAAGCCAACTCGGCGGGGGAGCAGTTCTTC
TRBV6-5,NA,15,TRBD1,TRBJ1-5,CASRRLAGGGQPQHF,TGTGCCAGCAGGCGTCTCGCAGGGGGCGGTCAGCCCCAGCATTTT
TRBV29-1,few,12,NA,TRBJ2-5,CSVVGGPETQYF,TGCAGCGTTGTGGGGGGCCCAGAGACCCAGTACTTC
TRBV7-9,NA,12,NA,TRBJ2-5,CASGSNGETQYF,TGTGCCAGCGGGTCAAATGGAGAGACCCAGTACTTC
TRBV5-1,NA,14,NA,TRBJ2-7,CASSFGENLYEQYF,TGCGCCAGCAGCTTCGGGGAGAACCTATACGAGCAGTACTTC